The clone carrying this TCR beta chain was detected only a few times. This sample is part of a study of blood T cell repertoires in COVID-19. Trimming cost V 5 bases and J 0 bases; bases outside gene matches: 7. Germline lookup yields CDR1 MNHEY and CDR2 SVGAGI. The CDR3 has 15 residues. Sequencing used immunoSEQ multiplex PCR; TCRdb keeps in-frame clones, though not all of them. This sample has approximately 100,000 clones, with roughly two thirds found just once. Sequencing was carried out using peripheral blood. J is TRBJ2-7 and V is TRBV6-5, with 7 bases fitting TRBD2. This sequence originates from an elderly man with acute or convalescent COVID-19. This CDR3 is CASSNTGGGSYEQYF. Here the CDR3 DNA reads TGTGCCAGCAGTAATACGGGAGGCGGCTCCTACGAGCAGTACTTC.